This passage covers 16 T cell receptor beta chains from one sample sequenced in a study of OX40 agonist ivuxolimab in advanced cancers. The data were produced by immunoSEQ multiplex PCR, yet TCRdb's version contains in-frame clones alone and is incomplete. This sample carries 45,000 to 50,000 clones, approximately 90% of them seen once, and the ten largest clones take about 54%. This specimen was CD4+ or CD8+ T cells sorted from blood, taken in a trial of the OX40 agonist ivuxolimab. Receptor source: an adult with an advanced solid tumor such as melanoma, head and neck, liver or kidney cancer.

The chain uses TRBV29-1 and TRBJ1-1, with a tentative D call TRBD1 (6 bases). Deletions cut 7 bases from V and 5 bases from J, with 17 bases between. This CDR3 is 13 amino acids long. Germline values: CDR1 SQVTM, CDR2 ANQGSEA. CDR3 loop: CSAAPGARTEAFF. The CDR3 DNA follows: TGCAGCGCTGCCCCAGGGGCGAGAACTGAAGCTTTCTTT.

The chain combines TRBV7-9 with TRBJ2-7; D might be TRBD1 (6 bases). This CDR3 region has 14 residues. Germline V lookup: CDR1 SEHNR, CDR2 FQNEAQ (reference sequence). The V gene lost 1 base and the J gene lost 2 bases, with 9 bases spanning the gap. CDR3 in DNA: TGTGCCAGCAGCTTAGTCTCAGGGGCCTACGAGCAGTACTTC. Amino acid sequence: CASSLVSGAYEQYF.

The CDR3 sequence is CASSQDWRVLKNEQFF. The CDR3 nucleotides are TGTGCCAGCAGCCAAGATTGGAGGGTTCTTAAAAATGAGCAGTTCTTC. The V and J genes are TRBV14 and TRBJ2-1; D is perhaps TRBD2 (6 bases). Germline CDR1 and CDR2: SGHDN and FVKESK. CDR3 length: 16 residues. The V end was cut by 0 bases, the J end by 7 bases, with 16 bases between.

The sample holds one count of this clone. The chain is built from TRBV11-3 and TRBJ2-1, with 10 bases matching TRBD1. CDR1 and CDR2 from the germline V gene are SGHNT and YENEEA. V gave up 1 base and J gave up 8 bases; unmatched junction bases: 11. This CDR3 region has 17 residues. The DNA for the CDR3 is TGTGCCAGCAGCTTAGTCGAGGGGGGACAGGGGCTTCATGAGCAGTTCTTC. Amino acids: CASSLVEGGQGLHEQFF.

The DNA for the CDR3 is TGTGCCAGCAGTCCCAACTACAATGAGCAGTTCTTC. Protein: CASSPNYNEQFF. This sequence joins TRBV27 and TRBJ2-1; D remains unclear. This CDR3 has 12 amino acids. The ends were cut back, 5 bases at V and 3 bases at J, with 5 bases in the middle. CDR1 and CDR2 from the germline V gene are MNHEY and SMNVEV (reference sequence).

The chain links TRBV19 to TRBJ2-3, with D possibly matching TRBD1 (6 bases). Germline CDR1 reads LNHDA; CDR2 reads SQIVND (reference sequence). The V gene lost 6 bases and the J gene lost 2 bases, with 15 bases spanning the gap. This CDR3 is 15 amino acids long. CDR3 region: CASSLIGTTTDTQYF. The CDR3 coding sequence is TGTGCCAGTAGCCTAATCGGGACAACCACAGATACGCAGTATTTT.

J is TRBJ1-3 and V is TRBV5-1; no firm D call. V lost 0 bases and J 0 bases, leaving 7 bases between the germline ends. Per germline, CDR1 SGHRS and CDR2 YFSETQ. CDR3 size: 15 residues. CDR3 protein: CASSLEASSGNTIYF. The CDR3 coding sequence is TGCGCCAGCAGCTTGGAAGCTAGCTCTGGAAACACCATATATTTT.

The V call is TRBV25-1, the J call TRBJ2-1; TRBD1 is a possible D gene (6 bases). Trimming pared 4 bases from V and 2 bases from J, leaving 12 bases between. The germline V gene encodes CDR1 MGHDK and CDR2 SYGVNS. The CDR3 covers 15 residues. The CDR3 nucleotides are TGTGCCAGCAGTGCTATGGACAGCACCTACAATGAGCAGTTCTTC. As protein: CASSAMDSTYNEQFF.

This clone was seen once. The gene calls are TRBV29-1 and TRBJ2-7; D gene uncertain. This CDR3 spans 12 amino acids. CDR1 and CDR2 (germline): SQVTM, ANQGSEA. The germline V and J ends were trimmed by 1 base and 8 bases, with 12 bases remaining between them. In DNA, the CDR3 is TGCAGCGTTGAAGGGGCTGAGAGTAAGCAGTACTTC. Translated, it gives CSVEGAESKQYF.

J is TRBJ1-2 and V is TRBV5-6; 8 bases fit TRBD1. The junction had 5 bases not matched to a gene; V was cut back by 4 bases and J by 6 bases. The CDR3 contains 13 residues. Germline V gene data show CDR1 as SGHDT and CDR2 as YYEEEE. The CDR3 coding sequence is TGTGCCAGCAGCCCGGACAGGGCTGATGGCTACACCTTC. Translated: CASSPDRADGYTF.

The CDR3 region is CASSTGEAGELFF. The CDR3 coding sequence is TGTGCCAGCAGTACAGGGGAGGCCGGGGAGCTGTTTTTT. The V and J genes are TRBV27 and TRBJ2-2; tentatively, D is TRBD1 (7 bases). V was trimmed by 5 bases and J by 6 bases, leaving 10 bases between them. The CDR3 has 13 residues. In germline, CDR1 is MNHEY, CDR2 SMNVEV (reference sequence).

Only one count was recorded for this clone. The rearrangement joins TRBV2 to TRBJ2-6; D gene uncertain. The CDR3 totals 15 residues. Per the germline V gene, CDR1 is SNHLY and CDR2 is FYNNEI. Trimming cost V 7 bases and J 0 bases, with 10 bases left between them. The CDR3 nucleotides are TGTGCCAGCATGAGACCGTACTCTGGGGCCAACGTCCTGACTTTC. Translation: CASMRPYSGANVLTF. Supplemented by reference TRBV2 and TRBJ2-6, the full variable domain reads EPEVTQTPSHQVTQMGQEVILRCVPISNHLYFYWYRQILGQKVEFLVSFYNNEISEKSEIFDDQFSVERPDGSNFTLKIRSTKLEDSAMYFCASMRPYSGANVLTFGAGSRLTVL.

This sequence joins TRBV4-1 and TRBJ2-1; 7 bases map to TRBD1. J lost 5 bases, V lost 3 bases, and 7 bases had no gene match. Germline V gives CDR1 MGHRA, CDR2 YSYEKL. The CDR3 totals 15 residues. This chain's CDR3 is CASSQKRDRDNEQFF. For the CDR3, the DNA is TGCGCCAGCAGCCAGAAACGAGACAGGGACAATGAGCAGTTCTTC.

The chain carries TRBV15 and TRBJ2-3, with 7 bases fitting TRBD2. V lost 0 bases, J lost 0 bases, and 3 bases stayed unmatched. Germline V gene lookup returns CDR1 LNHNV and CDR2 YYDKDF (reference sequence). This CDR3 spans 16 amino acids. The CDR3 region has the DNA TGTGCCACCAGCAGAGATTGGGGGGGTAGCACAGATACGCAGTATTTT. It specifies CATSRDWGGSTDTQYF.

The rearrangement links TRBV7-3 to TRBJ2-2; D is undetermined. The ends were cut back, 5 bases at V and 2 bases at J, with 9 bases in the middle. CDR3 length: 14 residues. Germline V gives CDR1 SGHTA, CDR2 FQGTGA. This CDR3 reads CASSLTPNTGELFF. DNA of the CDR3: TGTGCCAGCAGCCTGACACCTAACACCGGGGAGCTGTTTTTT.

The chain combines TRBV6-5 with TRBJ1-2; tentatively, D is TRBD1 (5 bases). The V gene's germline CDR1 is MNHEY and CDR2 SVGAGI. The CDR3 loop spans 12 amino acids. V shed 2 bases and J shed 7 bases, with 8 bases lying between them. The CDR3 here is CASSYGGFGYTF. The CDR3 DNA reads as TGTGCCAGCAGTTACGGGGGTTTTGGCTACACCTTC.